Sequencing of this TCR beta chain was carried out in a study of T cell responses to AZD1222 COVID-19 vaccine. A remark on this clone: Its antigen remains unknown.

The CDR3 is 13 amino acids. Germline CDR1 reads KGHSY; CDR2 reads FQNENV. Between the trimmed V and J ends, which lost 2 bases and 2 bases, there was a span of 5 bases. Study results and caveats: Vaccine-associated CD4 TCRs ranged over spike, dominating at 160-218 and 743-854.

Sequenced by immunoSEQ multiplex PCR; TCRdb stores in-frame clones only, minus some. The sample has approximately 150,000 clones; 90% to 95% are singletons. This rearrangement joins TRBV16 to TRBJ2-3; no clear D. Sequencing was performed on peripheral blood, taken on day 0 of AZD1222 vaccination. The source is an adult in good health. CDR3 bases: TGTGCCAGCAGCCAAGGTTTCACAGATACGCAGTATTTT. Translation gives CASSQGFTDTQYF.